Included here is one T cell receptor beta chain sequence, with context. No antigen is known for it. Trimming took 5 bases from V and 1 from J, leaving 12 bases between them. The germline gives CDR1 SGHTA, CDR2 FQGNSA. This CDR3 is built from 14 residues. These data belong to a study of T cells in localized non-small cell lung cancer. Study conclusions and caveats: The study linked higher blood T cell density to longer overall survival.

The table came from immunoSEQ multiplex PCR; TCRdb's copy has only in-frame clones and leaves some out. The sample contains about 40,000 clones, around 87% of which appear only once. The rearrangement joins TRBV7-2 to TRBJ2-7; D possibly corresponds to TRBD1 (6 bases). Sequencing used peripheral blood, obtained before any cancer treatment. The clonotype comes from a man between 18 and 49 years old with stage I lung adenocarcinoma. CDR3 protein: CASSLGQISYEQYF. The CDR3 DNA sequence: TGTGCCAGCAGCCTTGGACAGATATCCTACGAGCAGTACTTC.